A selection of T cell receptor beta chains follows, all from one sample in a study of OX40 agonist ivuxolimab in advanced cancers. Produced via immunoSEQ multiplex PCR; TCRdb's table is partial and in-frame only. There are 55,000 to 70,000 clones in the sample; about 88% occur only once, and 4.5% to 5.5% lies in the top ten. The source material was CD4+ or CD8+ T cells sorted from blood, sampled in a trial of the OX40 agonist ivuxolimab. These receptor sequences come from an adult with an advanced solid tumor such as melanoma, head and neck, liver or kidney cancer. Each CDR3 is given with its conserved first and last residue. A D gene is named only where the DNA matches it firmly.

TRBV5-1	TRBJ2-5	16	TRBD1	CASSLITGASGETQYF
TRBV30	TRBJ1-4	16	.	CAWSVGEGATNEKLFF
TRBV30	TRBJ2-7	15	TRBD1	CAWSLSWTGAYEQYF
TRBV2	TRBJ2-7	17	TRBD2	CASSEDLAGGLGYEQYF
TRBV6-1	TRBJ1-1	14	.	CASSLPPFMAEAFF
TRBV28	TRBJ2-3	16	.	CASSGMMSGPTDTQYF
TRBV4-1	TRBJ1-4	15	.	CASSQDFRGTGKLFF
TRBV2	TRBJ2-7	16	.	CASSNPRTGISYEQYF
TRBV20-1	TRBJ2-7	11	.	CSASLTYEQYF
TRBV5-1	TRBJ2-1	13	.	CASSETVQGEQFF
TRBV19	TRBJ1-4	12	.	CASSIDREKLFF
TRBV18	TRBJ2-3	14	.	CASSPGTSTDTQYF
TRBV7-9	TRBJ1-2	12	TRBD1	CASRGTEEGYTF
TRBV2	TRBJ1-1	13	.	CASSVGGRTEAFF
TRBV28	TRBJ2-4	13	.	CASSLPGVNIQYF
TRBV9	TRBJ1-1	15	TRBD1	CASSAGTGMNTEAFF
TRBV27	TRBJ2-1	12	TRBD2	CASSFQREGKVF
TRBV2	TRBJ1-4	16	TRBD1	CASSLDLRGLNEKLFF
TRBV27	TRBJ2-2	15	TRBD1	CASSLGQRNTGELFF
TRBV7-2	TRBJ1-2	16	TRBD1	CASSLERTGGLYGYTF
TRBV5-1	TRBJ2-2	15	TRBD1	CASSGTGADTGELFF
TRBV9	TRBJ1-4	13	.	CASSVEVDEKLFF
TRBV11-3	TRBJ2-3	19	TRBD1	CASSFPGGGSGLTTDTQYF
TRBV5-6	TRBJ1-2	15	.	CASSPGSVFYYGYTF
TRBV7-8	TRBJ2-7	16	.	CASSLETGLRFYEQYF
TRBV6-5	TRBJ2-1	14	TRBD2	CASSPLGLVNEQFF
TRBV4-1	TRBJ1-4	13	.	CASSQLRNEKLFF
TRBV10-2	TRBJ2-7	14	TRBD2	CASSGSGSGYEQYF
TRBV6-1	TRBJ2-6	17	TRBD2	CASSGTSGMSGANVLTF
TRBV28	TRBJ2-7	13	.	CASSVGDMYEQYF
TRBV23-1	TRBJ1-1	20	.	CASSALEQKGCRRGNTEAFF
TRBV11-2	TRBJ2-7	14	TRBD1	CASSPTRTGAVQYF
TRBV5-1	TRBJ2-2	12	.	CASRFGTGELFF
TRBV2	TRBJ2-1	12	.	CASSVGGNEQFF
TRBV7-9	TRBJ2-5	15	.	CASSRGPGHRETQYF
TRBV28	TRBJ2-7	13	TRBD1	CASSLRTGGEQYF
TRBV5-5	TRBJ1-1	13	.	CASSLGPNTEAFF
TRBV5-6	TRBJ2-2	16	.	CASSLGGGLRTGELFF
TRBV5-1	TRBJ2-1	17	.	CASSFLPPDGTLNEQFF
TRBV7-2	TRBJ1-1	14	.	CASRLPGAGSGAFF
TRBV5-1	TRBJ1-1	13	.	CASSLEGSPEAFF
TRBV4-1	TRBJ1-5	14	.	CASTTTRKNQPQHF
TRBV28	TRBJ1-2	16	.	CASRPTGLARLYGYTF
TRBV6-6	TRBJ1-5	14	TRBD1	CASTLGQGRQPQHF
TRBV5-5	TRBJ1-6	15	.	CASSLSGWGNSPLHF
TRBV10-3	TRBJ1-2	12	.	CAISDDEMVYTF
TRBV4-3	TRBJ1-1	13	.	CASSQDYVGEAFF
TRBV11-3	TRBJ2-2	14	TRBD2	CASRTLAATGELFF
TRBV5-1	TRBJ2-1	13	.	CASKAGRVNEQFF